This T cell receptor (beta chain) was captured by sequencing in a study of identical twins. This clonotype has more than one count but fewer than ten. A universal primer site was added by template switching, and unique molecular identifiers were carried by the cDNA. TCRdb re-derived calls from the 5' RACE reads in MiXCR, one entry per CDR3 protein. Here the sample spans 1,800,000 or so distinct CDR3 sequences, around 33% being singletons. V was clipped by 3 bases and J by 0 bases; unmatched bases: 4. The germline V gene encodes CDR1 DFQATT and CDR2 SNEGSKA (reference sequence). The CDR3 length is 14 residues.

The sequenced sample was cord blood. The rearrangement uses TRBV20-1 and TRBJ1-1, with 7 bases aligning to TRBD1. This TCR came from a newborn girl in good health. CDR3 DNA: TGCAGTGCTAGGCTGACAGGGATGAACACTGAAGCTTTCTTT. As protein: CSARLTGMNTEAFF.